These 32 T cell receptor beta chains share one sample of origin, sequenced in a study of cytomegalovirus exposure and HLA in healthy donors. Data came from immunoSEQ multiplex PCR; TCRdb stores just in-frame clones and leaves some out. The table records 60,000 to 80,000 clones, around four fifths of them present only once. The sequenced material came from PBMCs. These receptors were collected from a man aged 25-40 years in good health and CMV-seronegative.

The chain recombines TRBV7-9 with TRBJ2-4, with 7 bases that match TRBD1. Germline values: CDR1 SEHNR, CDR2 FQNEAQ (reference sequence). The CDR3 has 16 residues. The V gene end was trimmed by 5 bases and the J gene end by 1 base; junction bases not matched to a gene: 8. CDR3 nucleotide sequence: TGTGCCAGCAGCCACCGGCAGGGGGTTGCCAAAAACATTCAGTACTTC. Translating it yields CASSHRQGVAKNIQYF.

CDR3 loop: CASSVGGRGTETQYF. The CDR3 bases are TGTGCCAGCAGCGTAGGTGGCAGGGGGACCGAGACCCAGTACTTC. The rearrangement uses TRBV9 and TRBJ2-5; 7 bases line up with TRBD1. The germline V gene has CDR1 SGDLS and CDR2 YYNGEE. The CDR3 runs to 15 residues. V was clipped by 0 bases and J by 5 bases; unmatched bases: 7.

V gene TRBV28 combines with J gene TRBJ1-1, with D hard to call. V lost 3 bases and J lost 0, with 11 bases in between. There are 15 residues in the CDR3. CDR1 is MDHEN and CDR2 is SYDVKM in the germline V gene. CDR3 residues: CASSFDLTMNTEAFF. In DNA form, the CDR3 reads TGTGCCAGCAGTTTTGACCTAACTATGAACACTGAAGCTTTCTTT.

The CDR3 sequence is CASSGGLAGKVGNEQFF. In nucleotides, the CDR3 is TGTGCCAGCAGCGGAGGACTAGCGGGAAAGGTGGGCAATGAGCAGTTCTTC. The V call is TRBV9, the J call TRBJ2-1, with 12 bases aligning to TRBD2. This CDR3 has 17 amino acids. Per the germline V gene, CDR1 is SGDLS and CDR2 is YYNGEE. V gave up 3 bases and J gave up 6 bases; unmatched junction bases: 10.

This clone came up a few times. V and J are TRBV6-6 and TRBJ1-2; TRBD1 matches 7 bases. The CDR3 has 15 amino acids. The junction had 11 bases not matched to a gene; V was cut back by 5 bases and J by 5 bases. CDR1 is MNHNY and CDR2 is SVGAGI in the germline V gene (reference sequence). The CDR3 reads CASSGADRSHYGYTF. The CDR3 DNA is TGTGCCAGCAGTGGCGCGGACAGGAGTCATTATGGCTACACCTTC.

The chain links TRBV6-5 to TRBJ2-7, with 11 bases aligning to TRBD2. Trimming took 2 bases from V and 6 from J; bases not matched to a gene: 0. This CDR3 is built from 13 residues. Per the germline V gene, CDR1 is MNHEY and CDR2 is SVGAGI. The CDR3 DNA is TGTGCCAGCAGTTACGGGACTAGCGGCGAGCAGTACTTC. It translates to CASSYGTSGEQYF.

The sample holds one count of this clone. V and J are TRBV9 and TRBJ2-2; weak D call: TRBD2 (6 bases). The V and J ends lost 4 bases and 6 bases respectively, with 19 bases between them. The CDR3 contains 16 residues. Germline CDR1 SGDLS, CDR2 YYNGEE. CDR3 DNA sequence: TGTGCCAGCAGCTCCACTGGGGGGAGAGACGCCGGGGAGCTGTTTTTT. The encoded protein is CASSSTGGRDAGELFF.

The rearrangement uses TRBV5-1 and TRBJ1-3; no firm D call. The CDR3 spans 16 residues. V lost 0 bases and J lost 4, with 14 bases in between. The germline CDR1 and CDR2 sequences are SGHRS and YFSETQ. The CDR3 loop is CASSLGLSELGNTIYF. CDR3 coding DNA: TGCGCCAGCAGCTTGGGGTTGAGCGAACTCGGAAACACCATATATTTT.

The DNA of the CDR3 is TGTGCCAGTAGTAGGACAGGTCCTTTCAAAGGCTCACAGCCCCAGCATTTT. Amino acid sequence: CASSRTGPFKGSQPQHF. V and J are TRBV19 and TRBJ1-5, with TRBD1 identical over 7 bases. The CDR3 spans 17 residues. The V gene end was trimmed by 4 bases and the J gene end by 7 bases; junction bases not matched to a gene: 16. Germline V gives CDR1 LNHDA, CDR2 SQIVND (reference sequence). Looking up the rest from reference TRBV19 and TRBJ1-5 gives the full variable domain: DGGITQSPKYLFRKEGQNVTLSCEQNLNHDAMYWYRQDPGQGLRLIYYSQIVNDFQKGDIAEGYSVSREKKESFPLTVTSAQKNPTAFYLCASSRTGPFKGSQPQHFGDGTRLSIL.

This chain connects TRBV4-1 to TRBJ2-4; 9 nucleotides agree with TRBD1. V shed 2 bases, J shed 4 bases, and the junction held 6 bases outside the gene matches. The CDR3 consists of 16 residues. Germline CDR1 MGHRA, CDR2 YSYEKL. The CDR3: CASSQPRQGDKNIQYF. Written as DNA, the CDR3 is TGCGCCAGCAGCCAACCACGACAGGGGGATAAAAACATTCAGTACTTC.

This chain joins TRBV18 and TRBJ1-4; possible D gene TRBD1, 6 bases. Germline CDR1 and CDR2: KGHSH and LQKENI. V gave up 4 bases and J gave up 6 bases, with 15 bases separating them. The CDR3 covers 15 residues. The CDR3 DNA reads TGTGCCAGCTCACTTTCCAGGGACAACTATGAAAAACTGTTTTTT. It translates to CASSLSRDNYEKLFF.

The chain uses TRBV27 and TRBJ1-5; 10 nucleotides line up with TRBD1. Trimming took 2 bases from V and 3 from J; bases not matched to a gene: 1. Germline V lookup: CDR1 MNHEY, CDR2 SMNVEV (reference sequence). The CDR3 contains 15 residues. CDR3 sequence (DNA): TGTGCCAGCAGTTTAGGGACAGGGGTCAATCAGCCCCAGCATTTT. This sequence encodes CASSLGTGVNQPQHF.

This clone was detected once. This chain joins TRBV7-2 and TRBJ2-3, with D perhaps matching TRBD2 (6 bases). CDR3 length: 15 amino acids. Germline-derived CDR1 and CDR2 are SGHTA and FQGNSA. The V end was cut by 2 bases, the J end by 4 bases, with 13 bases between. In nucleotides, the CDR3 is TGTGCCAGCAGCTTATTCGGGGAGGTCGCAGATACGCAGTATTTT. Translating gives CASSLFGEVADTQYF.

The CDR3 nucleotides read TGTGCCAGCAGTGAAACGGAGCGGCGGGATGAGCAGTTCTTC. The encoded protein is CASSETERRDEQFF. The chain links TRBV6-1 to TRBJ2-1; tentatively, D is TRBD2 (5 bases). V was shortened by 2 bases and J by 8 bases, with 13 bases between the two germline ends. The CDR3 consists of 14 residues. Germline assignment: CDR1 MNHNS and CDR2 SASEGT.

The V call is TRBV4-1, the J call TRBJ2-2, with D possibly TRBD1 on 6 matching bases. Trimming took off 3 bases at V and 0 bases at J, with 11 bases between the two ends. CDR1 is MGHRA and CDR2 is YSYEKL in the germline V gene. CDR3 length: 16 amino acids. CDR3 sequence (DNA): TGCGCCAGCAGCCAGCGTGCAGGGGCGAACACCGGGGAGCTGTTTTTT. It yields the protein CASSQRAGANTGELFF.

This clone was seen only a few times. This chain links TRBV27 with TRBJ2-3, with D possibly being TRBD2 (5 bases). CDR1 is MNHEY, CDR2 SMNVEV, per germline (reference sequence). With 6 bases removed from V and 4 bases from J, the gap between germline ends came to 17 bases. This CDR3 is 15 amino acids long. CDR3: CASSRTGERPDTQYF. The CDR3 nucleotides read TGTGCCAGCAGCCGGACTGGGGAGAGGCCAGATACGCAGTATTTT.

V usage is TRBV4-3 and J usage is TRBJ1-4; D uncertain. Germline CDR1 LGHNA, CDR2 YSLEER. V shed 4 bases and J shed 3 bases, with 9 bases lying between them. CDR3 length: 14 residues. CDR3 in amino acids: CASSLTASNEKLFF. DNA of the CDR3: TGCGCCAGCAGCCTTACAGCTTCTAATGAAAAACTGTTTTTT.

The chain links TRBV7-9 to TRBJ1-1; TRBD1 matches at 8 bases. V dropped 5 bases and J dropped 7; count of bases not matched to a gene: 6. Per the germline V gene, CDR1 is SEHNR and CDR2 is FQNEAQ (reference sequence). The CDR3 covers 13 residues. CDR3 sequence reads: CASSLGTGVEAFF. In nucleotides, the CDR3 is TGTGCCAGCAGCCTTGGGACAGGCGTTGAAGCTTTCTTT. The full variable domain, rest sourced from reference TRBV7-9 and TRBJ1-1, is DTGVSQNPRHKITKRGQNVTFRCDPISEHNRLYWYRQTLGQGPEFLTYFQNEAQLEKSRLLSDRFSAERPKGSFSTLEIQRTEQGDSAMYLCASSLGTGVEAFFGQGTRLTVV.

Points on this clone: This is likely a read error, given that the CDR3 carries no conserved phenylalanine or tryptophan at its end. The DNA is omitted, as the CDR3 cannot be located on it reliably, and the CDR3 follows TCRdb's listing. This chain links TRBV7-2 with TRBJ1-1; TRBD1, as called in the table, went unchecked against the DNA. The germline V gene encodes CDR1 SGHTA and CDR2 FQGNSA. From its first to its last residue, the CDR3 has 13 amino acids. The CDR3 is CASSQIGTPRGVS.

In DNA form, the CDR3 reads TGTGCCAGCAGCCCTCTCGGGAGCGGCACAGATACGCAGTATTTT. It specifies CASSPLGSGTDTQYF. J is TRBJ2-3 and V is TRBV5-8, with D possibly matching TRBD2 (6 bases). The CDR3 runs 15 residues. Per germline, CDR1 SGHTS and CDR2 YDEGEE. V lost 4 bases, J lost 1 base, and 13 bases lay in between.

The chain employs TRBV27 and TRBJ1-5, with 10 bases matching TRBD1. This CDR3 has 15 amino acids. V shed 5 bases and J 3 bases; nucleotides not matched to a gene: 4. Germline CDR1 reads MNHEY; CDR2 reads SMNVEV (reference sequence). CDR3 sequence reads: CASSGGQGFNQPQHF. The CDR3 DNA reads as TGTGCCAGCAGTGGGGGACAGGGGTTCAATCAGCCCCAGCATTTT.

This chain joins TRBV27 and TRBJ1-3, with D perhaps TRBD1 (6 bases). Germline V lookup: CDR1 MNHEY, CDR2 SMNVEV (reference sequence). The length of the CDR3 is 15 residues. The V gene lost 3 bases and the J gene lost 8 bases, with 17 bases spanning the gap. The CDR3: CASSFRGQESDTIYF. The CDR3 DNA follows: TGTGCCAGCAGTTTTCGGGGACAAGAATCGGACACCATATATTTT.

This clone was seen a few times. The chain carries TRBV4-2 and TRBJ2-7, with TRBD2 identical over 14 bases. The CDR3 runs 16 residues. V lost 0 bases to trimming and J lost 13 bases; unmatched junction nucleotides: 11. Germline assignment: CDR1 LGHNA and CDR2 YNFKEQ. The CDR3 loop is CASSQDPGTSGGDTYF. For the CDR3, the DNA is TGTGCCAGCAGCCAAGATCCGGGGACTAGCGGGGGCGATACCTACTTC.

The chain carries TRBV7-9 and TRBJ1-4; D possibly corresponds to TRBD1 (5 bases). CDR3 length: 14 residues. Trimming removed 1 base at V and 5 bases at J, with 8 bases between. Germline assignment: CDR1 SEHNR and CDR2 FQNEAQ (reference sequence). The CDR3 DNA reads TGTGCCAGCAGCTTAGGTGGGGGGAATGAAAAACTGTTTTTT. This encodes CASSLGGGNEKLFF.

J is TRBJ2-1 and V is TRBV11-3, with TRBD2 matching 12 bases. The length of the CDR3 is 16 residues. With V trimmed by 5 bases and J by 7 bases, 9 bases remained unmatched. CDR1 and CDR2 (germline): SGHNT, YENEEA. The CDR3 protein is CASSRLLAGGRNEQFF. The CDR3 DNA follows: TGTGCCAGCAGCCGACTACTAGCGGGAGGCAGAAATGAGCAGTTCTTC.

The CDR3 loop reads CASGGTSGRADTQYF. The CDR3 nucleotides are TGTGCCAGCGGGGGGACTAGCGGCCGAGCAGATACGCAGTATTTT. The chain uses TRBV2 and TRBJ2-3, with 11 bases identical to TRBD2. The germline V gene encodes CDR1 SNHLY and CDR2 FYNNEI. Losses at the gene ends were 8 bases for V and 4 bases for J; bases not matched to a gene: 8. CDR3 length equals 15 residues. Full variable domain (outside the CDR3, taken from reference TRBV2 and TRBJ2-3): EPEVTQTPSHQVTQMGQEVILRCVPISNHLYFYWYRQILGQKVEFLVSFYNNEISEKSEIFDDQFSVERPDGSNFTLKIRSTKLEDSAMYFCASGGTSGRADTQYFGPGTRLTVL.

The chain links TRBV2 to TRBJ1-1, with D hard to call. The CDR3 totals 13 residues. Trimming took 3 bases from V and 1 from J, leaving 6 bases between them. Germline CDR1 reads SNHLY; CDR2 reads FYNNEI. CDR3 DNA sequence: TGTGCCAGCAGTGACGAGAGGAACACTGAAGCTTTCTTT. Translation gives CASSDERNTEAFF.

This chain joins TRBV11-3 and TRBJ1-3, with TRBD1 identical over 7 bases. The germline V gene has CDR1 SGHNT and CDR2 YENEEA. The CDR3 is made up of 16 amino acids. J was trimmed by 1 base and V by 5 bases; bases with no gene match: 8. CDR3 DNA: TGTGCCAGCAGCAGCCGGGACAGAAGTTCTGGAAACACCATATATTTT. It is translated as CASSSRDRSSGNTIYF.

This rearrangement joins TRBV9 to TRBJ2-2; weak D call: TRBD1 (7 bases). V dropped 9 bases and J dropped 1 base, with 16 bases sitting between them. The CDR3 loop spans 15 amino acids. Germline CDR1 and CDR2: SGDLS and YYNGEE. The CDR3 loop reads CATGGPHQNTGELFF. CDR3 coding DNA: TGTGCCACAGGGGGGCCACATCAGAACACCGGGGAGCTGTTTTTT.

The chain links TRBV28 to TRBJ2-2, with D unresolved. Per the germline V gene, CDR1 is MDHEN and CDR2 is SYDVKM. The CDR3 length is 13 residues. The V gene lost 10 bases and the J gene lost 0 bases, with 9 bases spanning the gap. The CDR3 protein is CATPGPNTGELFF. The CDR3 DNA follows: TGTGCCACCCCAGGCCCGAACACCGGGGAGCTGTTTTTT.

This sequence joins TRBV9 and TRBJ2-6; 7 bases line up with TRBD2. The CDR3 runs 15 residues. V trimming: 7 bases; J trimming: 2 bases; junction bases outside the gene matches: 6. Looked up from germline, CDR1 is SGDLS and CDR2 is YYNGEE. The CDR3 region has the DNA TGTGCCAGCGCGGGAGCTCCCCCTGGGGCCAACGTCCTGACTTTC. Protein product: CASAGAPPGANVLTF. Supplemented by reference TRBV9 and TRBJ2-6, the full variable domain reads DSGVTQTPKHLITATGQRVTLRCSPRSGDLSVYWYQQSLDQGLQFLIQYYNGEERAKGNILERFSAQQFPDLHSELNLSSLELGDSALYFCASAGAPPGANVLTFGAGSRLTVL.

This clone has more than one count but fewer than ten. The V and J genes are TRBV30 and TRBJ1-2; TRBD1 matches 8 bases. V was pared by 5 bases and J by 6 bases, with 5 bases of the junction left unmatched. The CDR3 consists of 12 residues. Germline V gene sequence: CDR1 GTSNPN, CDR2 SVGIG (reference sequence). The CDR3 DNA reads TGTGCCTGGGCTACAGGGGGGCATGGCTACACCTTC. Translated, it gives CAWATGGHGYTF.